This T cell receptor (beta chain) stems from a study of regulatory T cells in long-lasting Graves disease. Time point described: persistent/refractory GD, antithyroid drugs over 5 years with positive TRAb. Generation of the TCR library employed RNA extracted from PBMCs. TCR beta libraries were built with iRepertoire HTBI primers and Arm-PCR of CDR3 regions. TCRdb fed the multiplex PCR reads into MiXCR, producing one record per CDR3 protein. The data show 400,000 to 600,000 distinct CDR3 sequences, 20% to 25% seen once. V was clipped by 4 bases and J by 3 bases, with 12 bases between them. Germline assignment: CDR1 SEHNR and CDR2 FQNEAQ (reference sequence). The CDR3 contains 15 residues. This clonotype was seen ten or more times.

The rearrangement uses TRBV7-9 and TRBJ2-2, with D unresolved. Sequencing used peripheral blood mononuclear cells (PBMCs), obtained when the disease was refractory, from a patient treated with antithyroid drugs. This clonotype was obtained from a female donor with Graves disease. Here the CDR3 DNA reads TGTGCCAGCAGCTCAGCCCAATCTTACACCGGGGAGCTGTTTTTT. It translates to CASSSAQSYTGELFF.